One and the same sample provided the 23 T cell receptor beta chains below, sequenced in a study of human thymus T cells. Assay used: immunoSEQ multiplex PCR; TCRdb lists only in-frame clones, some missing. The profile covers some 46,000 clones, with approximately 95% appearing a single time and under 0.2% taken by the ten largest. The sample consisted of blood. These receptors were taken from a girl less than two years old with a congenital heart defect but otherwise immunologically healthy.

This chain uses TRBV10-3 with TRBJ1-1, with TRBD1 identical over 7 bases. The CDR3 has 15 residues. The V gene's germline CDR1 is ENHRY and CDR2 SYGVKD. V lost 8 bases, J lost 1 base, and 10 bases stayed unmatched. The chain's CDR3 is CAIERREGANTEAFF. The CDR3 region has the DNA TGTGCCATCGAGAGGAGGGAGGGGGCGAACACTGAAGCTTTCTTT.

CDR3 region: CASSLNRDYEQYF. CDR3 coding DNA: TGTGCCAGCAGCTTAAACCGGGACTACGAGCAGTACTTC. The chain carries TRBV13 and TRBJ2-7, with D possibly matching TRBD2 (5 bases). Trimming left V 2 bases short and J 3 bases short, with 8 bases between. This CDR3 contains 13 residues. Germline V gives CDR1 PRHDT, CDR2 FYEKMQ (reference sequence).

CDR3 sequence: CASSQEGRYQETQYF. For the CDR3, the DNA is TGTGCCAGCAGCCAAGAGGGGCGGTACCAAGAGACCCAGTACTTC. The rearrangement links TRBV9 to TRBJ2-5, with D perhaps given as TRBD1 or TRBD2 (5 bases each). Germline V gene sequence: CDR1 SGDLS, CDR2 YYNGEE. The V end was cut by 4 bases, the J end by 0 bases, with 13 bases between. The CDR3 is 15 residues long.

The chain joins TRBV27 to TRBJ2-4, with D possibly matching TRBD2 (6 bases). Trimming stripped 2 bases from V and 9 bases from J, with 14 bases between. The CDR3 runs 14 residues. CDR1 and CDR2 (germline): MNHEY, SMNVEV (reference sequence). The CDR3 nucleotides are TGTGCCAGCAGTTTAGGGGGGTGGGGGTCCATTCAGTACTTC. This sequence encodes CASSLGGWGSIQYF.

The gene calls are TRBV4-1 and TRBJ2-7; D gene ambiguous. Trimming removed 3 bases at V and 3 bases at J, with 3 bases between. The germline V gene has CDR1 MGHRA and CDR2 YSYEKL. This CDR3 spans 11 amino acids. DNA for the CDR3: TGCGCCAGCAGCCAGGACTACGAGCAGTACTTC. It encodes CASSQDYEQYF.

V gene TRBV5-1 combines with J gene TRBJ2-7; D unclear. Germline V gives CDR1 SGHRS, CDR2 YFSETQ. V lost 0 bases, J lost 0 bases, and 7 bases lay in between. CDR3 length: 14 amino acids. The DNA for the CDR3 is TGCGCCAGCAGCTTGGGCGGCAACTCCTACGAGCAGTACTTC. Its translation is CASSLGGNSYEQYF.

DNA of the CDR3: TGTGCCAGCAGTTACTTGAGGACAGGGGGGAACACTGAAGCTTTCTTT. Its translation: CASSYLRTGGNTEAFF. The rearrangement joins TRBV6-5 to TRBJ1-1; the match to TRBD1 covers 10 bases. The CDR3 has 16 amino acids. CDR1 and CDR2 (germline): MNHEY, SVGAGI. Losses at the gene ends were 1 base for V and 1 base for J; bases not matched to a gene: 3.

The chain combines TRBV27 with TRBJ2-7; no firm D call. The CDR3 has 13 amino acids. From germline, CDR1 is MNHEY and CDR2 SMNVEV (reference sequence). Trimming pared 4 bases from V and 3 bases from J, leaving 10 bases between. The CDR3 protein is CASSSPRNYEQYF. The CDR3 DNA reads TGTGCCAGCAGTTCGCCCCGGAACTACGAGCAGTACTTC.

The rearrangement joins TRBV19 to TRBJ2-3, with 10 bases matching TRBD2. Germline CDR1 is LNHDA and CDR2 is SQIVND (reference sequence). There are 18 residues in the CDR3. The V and J ends lost 4 bases and 0 bases, in that order; junction bases with no gene match: 10. CDR3 bases: TGTGCCAGTAGTAGCCCTCGGACTAGCGGTCTAAGCACAGATACGCAGTATTTT. This gives the protein CASSSPRTSGLSTDTQYF.

The chain uses TRBV5-1 and TRBJ1-1, with TRBD1 matching 9 bases. V gave up 1 base and J gave up 0 bases; unmatched junction bases: 7. The length of the CDR3 is 17 residues. Looked up from germline, CDR1 is SGHRS and CDR2 is YFSETQ. The CDR3, as DNA: TGCGCCAGCAGCTTGACGGGGACAGGGAGACTGAACACTGAAGCTTTCTTT. As protein: CASSLTGTGRLNTEAFF.

The chain uses TRBV6-6 and TRBJ2-2, with D tentatively TRBD1 or TRBD2 (5 bases each). The CDR3 is made up of 13 amino acids. The V end was cut by 4 bases, the J end by 6 bases, with 9 bases between. The germline CDR1 and CDR2 sequences are MNHNY and SVGAGI (reference sequence). CDR3 DNA: TGTGCCAGCAGTTTCGGGGACGCCGGGGAGCTGTTTTTT. It translates to CASSFGDAGELFF.

The rearrangement joins TRBV11-3 to TRBJ2-1; 15 nucleotides align to TRBD2. This CDR3 is 17 amino acids long. The junction had 5 bases not matched to a gene; V was cut back by 4 bases and J by 4 bases. The germline V gene has CDR1 SGHNT and CDR2 YENEEA. Here the CDR3 DNA reads TGTGCCAGCAGCTCCAGGACTAGCGGGAGGGGGTACAATGAGCAGTTCTTC. Amino acid sequence: CASSSRTSGRGYNEQFF.

This chain joins TRBV7-2 and TRBJ2-5; weak D call: TRBD2 (5 bases). CDR3 length equals 14 residues. The ends were cut back, 4 bases at V and 3 bases at J, with 12 bases in the middle. In germline, CDR1 is SGHTA, CDR2 FQGNSA. CDR3 bases: TGTGCCAGCAGCTCGATGTCGCGGGAAGAGACCCAGTACTTC. Translated, it gives CASSSMSREETQYF.

The genes are TRBV27 and TRBJ2-3, with a weak D call TRBD2 (7 bases). Per germline, CDR1 MNHEY and CDR2 SMNVEV (reference sequence). The CDR3 spans 18 residues. Deletions cut 9 bases from V and 0 bases from J, with 25 bases between. The CDR3 bases are TGTGCCAGTATGGGGGGGCAGGAGGGGTACCGTAGCACAGATACGCAGTATTTT. It translates to CASMGGQEGYRSTDTQYF.

The chain has TRBV18 and TRBJ1-1; 7 nucleotides agree with TRBD1. Germline trimming cut 2 bases from V and 6 bases from J; bases unmatched to any gene: 6. The CDR3 loop spans 14 amino acids. The V gene's germline CDR1 is KGHSH and CDR2 LQKENI. DNA of the CDR3: TGTGCCAGCTCACCAGTGGGAGGGGGCCCTGAAGCTTTCTTT. Translated: CASSPVGGGPEAFF.

J is TRBJ2-5 and V is TRBV7-9; possibly TRBD1 or TRBD2 for D (6 bases each). Germline V gene data show CDR1 as SEHNR and CDR2 as FQNEAQ (reference sequence). The CDR3 extends over 13 amino acids. V lost 5 bases to trimming and J lost 2 bases, with 9 bases between them. CDR3 DNA: TGTGCCAGCAGCCGGAGGGGGCAAGAGACCCAGTACTTC. Protein product: CASSRRGQETQYF. Together with reference TRBV7-9 and TRBJ2-5, the CDR3 gives the full variable domain: DTGVSQNPRHKITKRGQNVTFRCDPISEHNRLYWYRQTLGQGPEFLTYFQNEAQLEKSRLLSDRFSAERPKGSFSTLEIQRTEQGDSAMYLCASSRRGQETQYFGPGTRLLVL.

The V call is TRBV5-8, the J call TRBJ2-1; D not resolved. The germline CDR1 and CDR2 sequences are SGHTS and YDEGEE. The CDR3 runs to 15 residues. Trimming pared 9 bases from V and 3 bases from J, leaving 19 bases between. This CDR3 reads CATNLPVRSYNEQFF. The DNA of the CDR3 is TGTGCCACCAACCTTCCTGTAAGAAGCTACAATGAGCAGTTCTTC. Full variable domain (rest looked up from reference TRBV5-8 and TRBJ2-1): EAGVTQSPTHLIKTRGQQATLRCSPISGHTSVYWYQQALGLGLQFLLWYDEGEERNRGNFPPRFSGRQFPNYSSELNVNALELEDSALYLCATNLPVRSYNEQFFGPGTRLTVL.

This chain connects TRBV5-1 to TRBJ2-7; no clear D. The CDR3 runs 14 residues. V lost 0 bases and J lost 0, with 7 bases in between. Per the germline V gene, CDR1 is SGHRS and CDR2 is YFSETQ. The CDR3 sequence: CASSLDLHSYEQYF. For the CDR3, the DNA is TGCGCCAGCAGCTTGGACCTCCACTCCTACGAGCAGTACTTC.

The V call is TRBV6-5, the J call TRBJ2-7, with D possibly matching TRBD1 (6 bases). V lost 3 bases and J lost 2, with 8 bases in between. The germline gives CDR1 MNHEY, CDR2 SVGAGI. The CDR3 length is 13 residues. The CDR3 DNA follows: TGTGCCAGCAGTTATGGGACAACCTACGAGCAGTACTTC. This codes for CASSYGTTYEQYF.

The sample holds one count of this clone. This chain connects TRBV5-1 to TRBJ2-3, with TRBD2 matching 7 bases. From germline, CDR1 is SGHRS and CDR2 YFSETQ. After removal of 3 bases from V and 4 bases from J, the junction contained 8 bases not matched to a gene. This CDR3 has 15 residues. Here the CDR3 reads CASSWLGGSSDTQYF. The CDR3 DNA follows: TGCGCCAGCAGCTGGCTGGGCGGGAGTTCAGATACGCAGTATTTT.

This chain uses TRBV5-8 with TRBJ1-2; TRBD1 agrees at 7 bases. This CDR3 comprises 15 residues. The germline CDR1 and CDR2 sequences are SGHTS and YDEGEE. V lost 4 bases to trimming and J lost 1 base; unmatched junction nucleotides: 7. The CDR3 spells CASSADGTDNYGYTF. The CDR3 region has the DNA TGTGCCAGCAGCGCGGATGGGACAGATAACTATGGCTACACCTTC.

The J gene is TRBJ2-1, the V gene TRBV6-6; tentative D call: TRBD2 (5 bases). This CDR3 comprises 13 residues. The germline V and J ends were trimmed by 6 bases and 7 bases, with 13 bases remaining between them. The germline gives CDR1 MNHNY, CDR2 SVGAGI (reference sequence). The CDR3: CASSYTGWNEQFF. CDR3 nucleotides: TGTGCCAGCAGCTACACGGGGTGGAATGAGCAGTTCTTC.

The chain carries TRBV5-1 and TRBJ1-1, with 9 bases matching TRBD1. This CDR3 region has 15 residues. Per the germline V gene, CDR1 is SGHRS and CDR2 is YFSETQ. Unmatched junction bases numbered 2, after V lost 2 bases and J lost 0 bases. This CDR3 reads CASSFGDRVNTEAFF. The CDR3 coding sequence is TGCGCCAGCAGCTTTGGGGACAGGGTGAACACTGAAGCTTTCTTT.